This paragraph reports one TCR beta chain. Its antigen remains unidentified. In germline, CDR1 is MNHNS, CDR2 SASEGT. V shed 5 bases, J shed 3 bases, and the junction held 8 bases outside the gene matches. The CDR3 has 15 residues. The data derive from a study of cytomegalovirus exposure and HLA in healthy donors. Across the study: The roughly 130 validation repertoires used the same platform as the 650 to 850 first-cohort repertoires (as reported by a later analysis). General observations from the study: High specificity and sensitivity for cytomegalovirus status were reported for the classifier.

The protocol was immunoSEQ multiplex PCR, while the TCRdb copy is restricted to in-frame clones and leaves out a portion. This table holds about 140,000 clones, about nine tenths found once. The specimen was PBMCs. This sequence joins TRBV6-1 and TRBJ1-1; 8 bases agree with TRBD1. This receptor was identified in a man aged 18 to 30 in good health and CMV-seronegative. CDR3 coding DNA: TGTGCCAGCAGTTCAGGGGGCGCGGGGTACACTGAAGCTTTCTTT. It specifies CASSSGGAGYTEAFF.